These 30 T cell receptor beta chains share one sample of origin, sequenced in a study of blood T cell repertoires in COVID-19. TCRdb's table, derived via immunoSEQ multiplex PCR, lists solely in-frame clones and lacks some. The sample holds roughly 63,000 clones, around three quarters seen once. What was sequenced was peripheral blood. The receptors derive from a human donor in a cohort sampled during active COVID-19.

This rearrangement joins TRBV11-2 to TRBJ2-7; the match to TRBD1 covers 7 bases. Trimming cost V 5 bases and J 3 bases; bases outside gene matches: 10. The CDR3 totals 15 residues. The germline CDR1 and CDR2 sequences are SGHAT and FQNNGV. Here the CDR3 DNA reads TGTGCCAGCAGCCCAATTGGGACAGAGTTCTACGAGCAGTACTTC. It translates to CASSPIGTEFYEQYF.

The CDR3 DNA follows: TGTGCCAGCAGCCGTTTGGCGGGAGGCGAGCAGTACTTC. The encoded protein is CASSRLAGGEQYF. The rearrangement joins TRBV12-3 or TRBV12-4 to TRBJ2-7, with 8 bases matching TRBD2. The CDR3 is 13 residues long. V lost 6 bases, J lost 6 bases, and 7 bases stayed unmatched.

This clone has only one observation. Other DNA sequences in this sample translate to the same CDR3. The rearrangement joins TRBV10-1 to TRBJ2-3; no reliable D call. This CDR3 has 13 amino acids. Trimming cost V 2 bases and J 1 base, with 4 bases left between them. CDR1 is WNHNN, CDR2 SYGVQD, per germline (reference sequence). CDR3 DNA sequence: TGCGCCAGCAGTGAGGCGGGCACAGATACGCAGTATTTT. It codes for CASSEAGTDTQYF.

In this sample, this clone turned up a few times. This chain uses TRBV11-3 with TRBJ2-3; D remains ambiguous. The V end was cut by 1 base, the J end by 6 bases, with 8 bases between. The CDR3 consists of 13 residues. From germline, CDR1 is SGHNT and CDR2 YENEEA. The CDR3 bases are TGTGCCAGCAGCTTAGGCAACGGGGATACGCAGTATTTT. Its translation is CASSLGNGDTQYF.

The chain employs TRBV27 and TRBJ2-5, with TRBD1 matching over 10 bases. Germline V gives CDR1 MNHEY, CDR2 SMNVEV (reference sequence). The CDR3 runs to 15 residues. Trimming cost V 6 bases and J 5 bases; bases outside gene matches: 9. The CDR3 nucleotides read TGTGCCAGCAGAGCATCCAGGACAGGGGGGGAGACCCAGTACTTC. It encodes CASRASRTGGETQYF.

The V call is TRBV19, the J call TRBJ1-5, with TRBD1 as a possible D gene (6 bases). This CDR3 contains 19 residues. Per the germline V gene, CDR1 is LNHDA and CDR2 is SQIVND (reference sequence). The germline V and J ends were trimmed by 3 bases and 1 base, with 22 bases remaining between them. The chain's CDR3 is CASSMGLGGRGSSNQPQHF. CDR3 nucleotides: TGTGCCAGTAGTATGGGATTAGGCGGCAGGGGTTCGAGCAATCAGCCCCAGCATTTT.

This clone was counted only a few times. V is TRBV14 and J is TRBJ2-3; the D is unclear. CDR1 is SGHDN and CDR2 is FVKESK in the germline V gene. The CDR3 covers 14 residues. The germline V and J ends were trimmed by 0 bases and 4 bases, with 8 bases remaining between them. The chain's CDR3 is CASSQERSSDTQYF. The CDR3 DNA reads TGTGCCAGCAGCCAAGAGCGTTCTTCAGATACGCAGTATTTT.

This chain joins TRBV9 and TRBJ2-1; TRBD2 agrees at 7 bases. V gave up 2 bases and J gave up 4 bases; unmatched junction bases: 12. The CDR3 extends over 17 amino acids. In germline, CDR1 is SGDLS, CDR2 YYNGEE. The CDR3 protein is CASSVSPGAGVYNEQFF. The CDR3, as DNA: TGTGCCAGCAGCGTCTCCCCGGGCGCGGGGGTTTACAATGAGCAGTTCTTC.

The V call is TRBV6-4, the J call TRBJ2-3, with TRBD2 as a possible D gene (6 bases). There are 15 residues in the CDR3. Germline CDR1 and CDR2: MRHNA and SNTAGT. V lost 1 base, J lost 5 bases, and 13 bases lay in between. CDR3 nucleotides: TGTGCCAGCAGTGACTTCGGAGGGCCTTTAGATACGCAGTATTTT. Amino acids: CASSDFGGPLDTQYF.

V and J are TRBV5-1 and TRBJ2-6; D unclear. The germline V gene has CDR1 SGHRS and CDR2 YFSETQ. V was shortened by 4 bases and J by 0 bases, with 5 bases between the two germline ends. The CDR3 spans 14 residues. The CDR3 nucleotides read TGCGCCAGCAGCCCTATCTCTGGGGCCAACGTCCTGACTTTC. Its protein is CASSPISGANVLTF.

This clone was found many times. The chain carries TRBV11-2 and TRBJ1-1, with 8 bases matching TRBD1. The trim removed 3 bases at V and 4 bases at J, leaving 1 base unmatched. The CDR3 loop spans 13 amino acids. Germline CDR1 is SGHAT and CDR2 is FQNNGV. The CDR3 nucleotides are TGTGCCAGCAGCTTGACAGGGGTCACTGAAGCTTTCTTT. Amino acids: CASSLTGVTEAFF.

The chain uses TRBV7-9 and TRBJ1-1; 8 bases map to TRBD1. The trim removed 5 bases at V and 4 bases at J, leaving 6 bases unmatched. This CDR3 is built from 14 residues. Germline assignment: CDR1 SEHNR and CDR2 FQNEAQ (reference sequence). CDR3 protein: CASSIRTGGTEAFF. Written as DNA, the CDR3 is TGTGCCAGCAGCATCCGTACAGGGGGCACTGAAGCTTTCTTT.

The chain carries TRBV6-6 and TRBJ2-7; D is possibly TRBD1 (6 bases). Trimming took off 8 bases at V and 6 bases at J, with 17 bases between the two ends. Germline V gene lookup returns CDR1 MNHNY and CDR2 SVGAGI (reference sequence). The length of the CDR3 is 13 residues. CDR3 sequence: CASGATTGSEQYF. The DNA for the CDR3 is TGTGCCAGCGGCGCCACTACAGGGTCCGAGCAGTACTTC.

The chain recombines TRBV2 with TRBJ1-2; D is uncertain. From germline, CDR1 is SNHLY and CDR2 FYNNEI. The CDR3 sequence is 13 residues long. V shed 6 bases and J shed 4 bases, with 12 bases lying between them. CDR3 nucleotides: TGTGCCAGCAGAGAGAACACGGGCTATGGCTACACCTTC. Protein sequence: CASRENTGYGYTF.

This clone was detected only once. J is TRBJ2-7 and V is TRBV27; 8 bases line up with TRBD1. CDR1 and CDR2 from the germline V gene are MNHEY and SMNVEV (reference sequence). The CDR3 length is 14 residues. V trimming: 9 bases; J trimming: 6 bases; junction bases outside the gene matches: 13. CDR3 nucleotide sequence: TGTGCCAGTCCTACCGACAGGGGAATTTGCGAGCAGTACTTC. Its protein is CASPTDRGICEQYF.

This chain links TRBV19 with TRBJ2-7; TRBD1 might be the D (6 bases). Germline CDR1 reads LNHDA; CDR2 reads SQIVND (reference sequence). Trimming stripped 5 bases from V and 4 bases from J, with 18 bases between. CDR3 size: 15 residues. The CDR3 is CASSLSVSRGYEQYF. CDR3 sequence (DNA): TGTGCCAGTAGTTTGTCGGTCTCCAGGGGTTACGAGCAGTACTTC.

V usage is TRBV9 and J usage is TRBJ2-7; tentatively, D is TRBD2 (6 bases). Germline loops: CDR1 SGDLS, CDR2 YYNGEE. The CDR3 sequence is 15 residues long. Trimming cost V 2 bases and J 6 bases, with 18 bases left between them. This CDR3 reads CASSVGEVPSREQYF. DNA of the CDR3: TGTGCCAGCAGCGTGGGGGAGGTTCCTTCGCGCGAGCAGTACTTC.

This sequence joins TRBV6-2 or TRBV6-3 and TRBJ2-7; TRBD2 agrees at 7 bases. The trim removed 6 bases at V and 2 bases at J, leaving 10 bases unmatched. Looked up from germline, CDR1 is MNHEY and CDR2 is SVGEGT. The CDR3 totals 15 residues. CDR3 amino acids: CASSNAGGGTYEQYF. The CDR3 DNA reads as TGTGCCAGCAGCAACGCCGGGGGAGGGACCTACGAGCAGTACTTC.

The V and J genes are TRBV18 and TRBJ1-6; the D is unclear. The ends were cut back, 5 bases at V and 6 bases at J, with 23 bases in the middle. This CDR3 is 18 amino acids long. Germline V lookup: CDR1 KGHSH, CDR2 LQKENI. The CDR3 protein is CASSSRSGPTSGNSPLHF. The CDR3 DNA is TGTGCCAGCTCATCAAGATCCGGGCCCACCAGCGGTAATTCACCCCTCCACTTT.

The chain has TRBV19 and TRBJ1-6; 7 bases line up with TRBD1. The germline V gene encodes CDR1 LNHDA and CDR2 SQIVND (reference sequence). This CDR3 has 15 residues. V was clipped by 5 bases and J by 3 bases; unmatched bases: 4. In nucleotides, the CDR3 is TGTGCCAGTAGTTCCGACAGGGTCTATAATTCACCCCTCCACTTT. It yields the protein CASSSDRVYNSPLHF.

V usage is TRBV7-2 and J usage is TRBJ2-7; D is uncertain. In germline, CDR1 is SGHTA, CDR2 FQGNSA. CDR3 length: 14 amino acids. Trimming shortened V by 1 base and J by 0 bases, and 7 bases separated the two germline ends. The CDR3 sequence: CASSLDYSSYEQYF. In nucleotides, the CDR3 is TGTGCCAGCAGCTTAGATTACAGCTCCTACGAGCAGTACTTC. The full variable domain, in which reference TRBV7-2 and TRBJ2-7 provide the parts outside the CDR3, is GAGVSQSPSNKVTEKGKDVELRCDPISGHTALYWYRQSLGQGLEFLIYFQGNSAPDKSGLPSDRFSAERTGGSVSTLTIQRTQQEDSAVYLCASSLDYSSYEQYFGPGTRLTVT.

By proportion, this clone is medium-sized. This sequence joins TRBV6-5 and TRBJ2-1; 13 bases are a match to TRBD2. CDR3 length equals 15 residues. Germline V gene data show CDR1 as MNHEY and CDR2 as SVGAGI. V shed 7 bases, J shed 3 bases, and the junction held 3 bases outside the gene matches. The CDR3 nucleotides are TGTGCCAGCACTTGGACTAGCGGGAGCTACAATGAGCAGTTCTTC. This gives the protein CASTWTSGSYNEQFF.

The chain couples TRBV7-9 to TRBJ1-1; D not resolved. This CDR3 has 15 residues. Germline CDR1 reads SEHNR; CDR2 reads FQNEAQ (reference sequence). With 1 base removed from V and 2 bases from J, the gap between germline ends came to 11 bases. CDR3 sequence reads: CASSLDVGRNTEAFF. The CDR3 DNA reads as TGTGCCAGCAGCTTAGATGTAGGGAGAAACACTGAAGCTTTCTTT.

The V and J genes are TRBV4-1 and TRBJ1-2; possible D gene TRBD1, 5 bases. The CDR3 spans 16 residues. Trimming cost V 1 base and J 4 bases, with 16 bases left between them. The germline V gene has CDR1 MGHRA and CDR2 YSYEKL. The CDR3 region is CASSQGGGIQAYGYTF. In DNA, the CDR3 is TGCGCCAGCAGCCAAGGGGGGGGAATACAGGCCTATGGCTACACCTTC.

The gene calls are TRBV6-5 and TRBJ1-4; weak D call: TRBD1 (6 bases). This CDR3 contains 16 residues. V shed 4 bases and J shed 6 bases, with 18 bases lying between them. In germline, CDR1 is MNHEY, CDR2 SVGAGI. CDR3 nucleotide sequence: TGTGCCAGCAGTTCACCCCGGGACATTCTGGATGAAAAACTGTTTTTT. Protein product: CASSSPRDILDEKLFF.

The chain is built from TRBV28 and TRBJ1-2; D gene ambiguous. The CDR3 sequence is 14 residues long. The germline V gene has CDR1 MDHEN and CDR2 SYDVKM. Trimming removed 4 bases from V and 4 bases from J, with 13 bases in between. The CDR3 DNA is TGTGCCAGCAGTTCGTCAGAGAGGCGCTATGGCTACACCTTC. Its translation is CASSSSERRYGYTF.

This clone came up a few times. The rearrangement links TRBV5-6 to TRBJ2-5; no definite D call. The CDR3 length is 13 residues. V lost 6 bases and J 5 bases, leaving 14 bases between the germline ends. CDR1 and CDR2 (germline): SGHDT, YYEEEE. The CDR3 loop reads CASNRVIQETQYF. The CDR3 bases are TGTGCCAGCAACAGAGTGATTCAGGAGACCCAGTACTTC.

This chain uses TRBV5-4 with TRBJ2-6; TRBD1 matches at 7 bases. There are 17 residues in the CDR3. J lost 3 bases, V lost 1 base, and 7 bases had no gene match. Germline V gives CDR1 SGHNT, CDR2 YYREEE (reference sequence). The CDR3 sequence is CASSLFEGGYGANVLTF. The CDR3 region has the DNA TGTGCCAGCAGCTTGTTTGAAGGGGGCTATGGGGCCAACGTCCTGACTTTC.

In its sample, this clone was seen a few times. The V gene is TRBV3-1 (or the pseudogene TRBV3-2), the J gene TRBJ1-1; the D gene is possibly TRBD1 (5 bases). The V and J ends lost 7 bases and 4 bases respectively, with 16 bases between them. The CDR3 totals 14 residues. Germline CDR1 and CDR2: LGHDT and YNNKEL (reference sequence). The CDR3 sequence is CASTQNQGGTEAFF. The DNA of the CDR3 is TGTGCCAGCACCCAGAATCAGGGCGGCACTGAAGCTTTCTTT.

The chain combines TRBV15 with TRBJ2-7; TRBD1 agrees at 12 bases. This CDR3 is built from 15 residues. V shed 1 base, J shed 5 bases, and the junction held 3 bases outside the gene matches. Germline CDR1 reads LNHNV; CDR2 reads YYDKDF (reference sequence). In nucleotides, the CDR3 is TGTGCCACCAGCAGAGCCGGGACAGGGGGCGACGAGCAGTACTTC. Its translation: CATSRAGTGGDEQYF.